Sequencing of this T cell receptor (beta chain) was carried out in a study of T cell responses to AZD1222 COVID-19 vaccine. V shed 5 bases, J shed 4 bases, and the junction held 4 bases outside the gene matches. There are 13 residues in the CDR3. Germline values: CDR1 SQVTM, CDR2 ANQGSEA. TCRdb keeps only in-frame clones here, not all; method: immunoSEQ multiplex PCR. Seen here are about 110,000 clones, 92% observed once, and the top ten hold 1.2%. This sequence was found in an adult in good health. The sample was peripheral blood, taken on day 0 of AZD1222 vaccination. The chain employs TRBV29-1 and TRBJ2-2; TRBD1 agrees at 7 bases. The CDR3 here is CSVSRGSTGELFF. The DNA of the CDR3 is TGCAGCGTTTCCAGGGGGAGCACCGGGGAGCTGTTTTTT.